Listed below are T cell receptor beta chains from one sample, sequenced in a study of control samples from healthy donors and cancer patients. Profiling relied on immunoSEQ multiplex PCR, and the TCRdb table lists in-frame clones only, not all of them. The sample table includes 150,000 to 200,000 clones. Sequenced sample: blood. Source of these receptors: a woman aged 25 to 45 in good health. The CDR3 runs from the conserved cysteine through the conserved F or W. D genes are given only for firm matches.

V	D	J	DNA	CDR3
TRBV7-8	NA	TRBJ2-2	TGTGCCAGCAGCTTAGTACGGATGAACACCGGGGAGCTGTTTTTT	CASSLVRMNTGELFF
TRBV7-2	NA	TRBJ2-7	TGTGCCAGCAGCCCCGGTGGGTACGATTACGAGCAGTACTTC	CASSPGGYDYEQYF
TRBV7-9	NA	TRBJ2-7	TGTGCCAGCAGCCAAACAGGGTACGAGCAGTACTTC	CASSQTGYEQYF
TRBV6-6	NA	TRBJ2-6	TGTGCCAGCAGCTCGGGACTCTCTGGGGCCAACGTCCTGACTTTC	CASSSGLSGANVLTF
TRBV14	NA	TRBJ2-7	TGTGCCAGCAGCCCCGGACGGCGCTACGAGCAGTACTTC	CASSPGRRYEQYF
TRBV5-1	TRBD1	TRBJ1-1	TGCGCCAGCAGCTTAGTCTTTCGACAGGGGAACACTGAAGCTTTCTTT	CASSLVFRQGNTEAFF
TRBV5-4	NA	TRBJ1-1	TGTGCCAGCAGCCCCGTGGACACTGAAGCTTTCTTT	CASSPVDTEAFF
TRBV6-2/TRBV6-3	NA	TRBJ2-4	TGTGCCAGCAGTTACTCCGGGGGAATAGCCAAAAACATTCAGTACTTC	CASSYSGGIAKNIQYF
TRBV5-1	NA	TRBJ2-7	TGCGCCAGCAGCCGCGGGACACTCCGAGAGTCCTACGAGCAGTACTTC	CASSRGTLRESYEQYF
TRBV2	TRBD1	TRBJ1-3	TGTGCCAGCAGTGGGGCAGGGGGCCCGCGAAACACCATATATTTT	CASSGAGGPRNTIYF
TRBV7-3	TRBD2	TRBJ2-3	TGTGCCAGCAGCCCGCTAGCGGGGGGGGTCGCAGATACGCAGTATTTT	CASSPLAGGVADTQYF
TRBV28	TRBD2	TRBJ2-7	TGTGCCAGCAAACTAGCGGGGGTGTACGAGCAGTACTTC	CASKLAGVYEQYF
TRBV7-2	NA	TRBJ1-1	TGTGCCAGCAGGGTGACGGTGAACACTGAAGCTTTCTTT	CASRVTVNTEAFF
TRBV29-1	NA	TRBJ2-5	TGCAGCGCCAGGGCTCGCAGGGGAAATCGAGCCCAAGAGACCCAGTACTTC	CSARARRGNRAQETQYF
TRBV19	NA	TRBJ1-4	TGTGCCAGTAGGGGAACGGGATCCCTGGGGGAAAAACTGTTTTTT	CASRGTGSLGEKLFF
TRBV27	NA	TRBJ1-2	TGTGCCAGCAGGACACATGAGAACTATGGCTACACCTTC	CASRTHENYGYTF
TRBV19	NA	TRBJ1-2	TGTGCCAGTAGTATGGGGCGAGCACCCCAGGACTATGGCTACACCTTC	CASSMGRAPQDYGYTF
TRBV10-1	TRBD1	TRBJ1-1	TGCGCCAGCAGTAAGTGGACAGGGCCTGAAGCTTTCTTT	CASSKWTGPEAFF
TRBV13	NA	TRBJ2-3	TGTGCCAGCAGCCATTGGGGGGCGCAGGCAGATACGCAGTATTTT	CASSHWGAQADTQYF
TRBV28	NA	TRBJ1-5	TGTGCCAGCAGTTTAGGGAACGAGGGGGGCAATCAGCCCCAGCATTTT	CASSLGNEGGNQPQHF
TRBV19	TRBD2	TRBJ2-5	TGTGCCAGAGGGAGCGGGGGGGAAGAGACCCAGTACTTC	CARGSGGEETQYF
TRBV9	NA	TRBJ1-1	TGTGCCAGCAGCGTAGATGCGACAGTGGGGCCTTTCTTT	CASSVDATVGPFF
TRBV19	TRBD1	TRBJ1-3	TGTGCCAGTAGTACTCCGGGACAGGGGGTTGGAAACACCATATATTTT	CASSTPGQGVGNTIYF
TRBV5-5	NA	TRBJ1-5	TGTGCCAGCAGCTATTCAGGAAATAGCAATCAGCCCCAGCATTTT	CASSYSGNSNQPQHF
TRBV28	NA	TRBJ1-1	TGTGCCAGCAGTTATACGGGGCCCACTGAAGCTTTCTTT	CASSYTGPTEAFF
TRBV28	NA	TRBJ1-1	TGTGCCAGCAGTTTGGACAGCCGCGCAAGGGAAGCTTTCTTT	CASSLDSRAREAFF
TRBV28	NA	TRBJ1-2	TGTGCCAGCTCAACGGCGGGTTCTGGCTACACCTTC	CASSTAGSGYTF
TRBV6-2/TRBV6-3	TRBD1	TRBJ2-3	TGTGCCAGCAGCCGGGACAGACTCACAGATACGCAGTATTTT	CASSRDRLTDTQYF
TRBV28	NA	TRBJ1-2	TGTGCCAGCAAAACCCCCGGGACACCCGGCTACACCTTC	CASKTPGTPGYTF
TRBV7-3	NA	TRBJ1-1	TGTGCCAGCAGCCCTTATCTGAACACTGAAGCTTTCTTT	CASSPYLNTEAFF
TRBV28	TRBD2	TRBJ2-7	TGTGCCAGCAGTCTCCCCGGGACTAGCGGGGGAAGCTCCTACGAGCAGTACTTC	CASSLPGTSGGSSYEQYF